The clone carrying this T cell receptor beta chain was observed at least ten times. The antigen is unknown. The CDR3 is 11 amino acids. Trimming took off 2 bases at V and 7 bases at J, with 5 bases between the two ends. Germline V gives CDR1 LGHNT, CDR2 FRNRAP. This entry belongs to a study of CD8 T cells in ankylosing spondylitis. In TCRdb, the 5' RACE reads were re-called with MiXCR into one record per CDR3 protein. This table has about 200,000 distinct CDR3 sequences, under 30% appearing once. Overall study results and limits: Peripheral blood held disease-linked clones only at relatively low frequency, and these were CD8+.

V and J are TRBV12-5 and TRBJ1-1; no clear D gene. The specimen sequenced was blood, either unsorted or a sorted T cell fraction (not recorded which). This TCR was sampled from a male donor with ankylosing spondylitis or in good health (not recorded which). CDR3 DNA sequence: TGTGCTAGTGGTTTGTTGGATGAAGCTTTCTTT. Translating it yields CASGLLDEAFF.